The clone carrying this T cell receptor beta chain came up many times. These data originate in a study of blood T cell repertoires in COVID-19. At the level of the study: Some COVID-19 samples were acute and others convalescent; all came from the United States, Italy and Spain. Nucleic acid was either cDNA or gDNA, and it came from T cells, B-cell-depleted T cells, or PBMCs.

Germline CDR1 and CDR2: MNHEY and SVGAGI. Deletions cut 1 base from V and 0 bases from J, with 7 bases between. The CDR3 spans 15 residues. In the study's own analysis: From reference gene primer amplification, estimates of nucleated cell counts were derived. Generated by immunoSEQ multiplex PCR, the TCRdb table keeps only in-frame clones and is missing some. That table supplies the V and J calls and clone size; D and trimming were determined from the DNA. Of some 140,000 clones listed, approximately 81% are singletons. Sequences were obtained from peripheral blood. This chain joins TRBV6-5 and TRBJ1-5; D possibly corresponds to TRBD1 (6 bases). The clonotype originates from a man aged 55 to 70 with acute or convalescent COVID-19. CDR3 bases: TGTGCCAGCAGTTACTTACAGGGTAGCAATCAGCCCCAGCATTTT. Protein: CASSYLQGSNQPQHF.